The 12 T cell receptor beta chains presented below share a single source sample, sequenced in a study of OX40 agonist ivuxolimab in advanced cancers. Measured with immunoSEQ multiplex PCR; TCRdb has only the in-frame clones, and not every one. This sample has tens of thousands of clones, with 92% found just once. The starting material was CD4+ or CD8+ T cells sorted from blood, obtained in a trial of the OX40 agonist ivuxolimab. The source of these receptors is an adult with an advanced solid tumor such as melanoma, head and neck, liver or kidney cancer.

V and J are TRBV5-1 and TRBJ2-1; D is ambiguous. From germline, CDR1 is SGHRS and CDR2 YFSETQ. The CDR3 consists of 15 residues. With 0 bases removed from V and 1 base from J, the gap between germline ends came to 8 bases. The CDR3 DNA sequence: TGCGCCAGCAGCTTGGTTGGGAATTCCTACAATGAGCAGTTCTTC. It codes for CASSLVGNSYNEQFF.

CDR3 residues: CASSRYGNLQNEQFF. CDR3 in DNA: TGCGCCAGCAGCCGGTACGGGAACCTCCAAAATGAGCAGTTCTTC. V and J are TRBV4-1 and TRBJ2-1, with a weak D call TRBD2 (5 bases). The CDR3 is 15 amino acids. Germline V lookup: CDR1 MGHRA, CDR2 YSYEKL. Deletions cut 4 bases from V and 7 bases from J, with 17 bases between.

This clone is a singleton in its sample. V gene TRBV6-1 combines with J gene TRBJ2-1; no clear D. With 8 bases removed from V and 3 bases from J, the gap between germline ends came to 14 bases. Germline V gene sequence: CDR1 MNHNS, CDR2 SASEGT. This CDR3 spans 14 amino acids. The CDR3 spells CASRLPPYYNEQFF. As DNA, the CDR3 is TGTGCCAGCCGGTTACCACCCTACTACAATGAGCAGTTCTTC.

This clone was detected once. The chain uses TRBV9 and TRBJ2-3, with D perhaps TRBD1 or TRBD2 (5 bases each). CDR1 is SGDLS and CDR2 is YYNGEE in the germline V gene. The CDR3 has 14 residues. V shed 0 bases and J shed 5 bases, with 10 bases lying between them. CDR3 in DNA: TGTGCCAGCAGCGTAGTGGGGGATCTAGATACGCAGTATTTT. It encodes CASSVVGDLDTQYF.

This rearrangement joins TRBV27 to TRBJ2-1; 9 positions agree with TRBD2. CDR3 length equals 15 residues. The V gene's germline CDR1 is MNHEY and CDR2 SMNVEV (reference sequence). V gave up 2 bases and J gave up 4 bases; unmatched junction bases: 3. Here the CDR3 reads CASSLAGGSYNEQFF. Here the CDR3 DNA reads TGTGCCAGCAGTTTAGCGGGAGGGTCGTACAATGAGCAGTTCTTC.

The gene calls are TRBV2 and TRBJ2-3, with TRBD2 as a possible D gene (5 bases). Germline CDR1 is SNHLY and CDR2 is FYNNEI. CDR3 length: 13 amino acids. V was trimmed by 5 bases and J by 5 bases, leaving 11 bases between them. The CDR3 region has the DNA TGTGCCAGCAGTACCGGGGAGAGAGATACGCAGTATTTT. This gives the protein CASSTGERDTQYF.

The chain carries TRBV7-8 and TRBJ1-2; D unclear. Germline V CDR1 and CDR2: SGHVS, FQNEAQ. The V gene lost 0 bases and the J gene lost 4 bases, with 18 bases spanning the gap. The CDR3 covers 17 residues. CDR3 sequence (DNA): TGTGCCAGCAGCTTAGCCCCGAATTTTGAAAAATCCTATGGCTACACCTTC. It codes for CASSLAPNFEKSYGYTF.

The V gene is TRBV4-1, the J gene TRBJ1-2, with D maybe TRBD1 (5 bases). Germline values: CDR1 MGHRA, CDR2 YSYEKL. The CDR3 is made up of 16 amino acids. V dropped 1 base and J dropped 2 bases, with 14 bases sitting between them. CDR3 coding DNA: TGCGCCAGCAGCCAAGTCCAGGGTTCCCTGAACTATGGCTACACCTTC. Translated, it gives CASSQVQGSLNYGYTF.

The chain employs TRBV4-2 and TRBJ2-1; 11 bases map to TRBD1. The CDR3 extends over 16 amino acids. V was pared by 0 bases and J by 8 bases, with 6 bases of the junction left unmatched. Germline lookup yields CDR1 LGHNA and CDR2 YNFKEQ. CDR3 nucleotides: TGTGCCAGCAGCCAAGATTTGGGGACAGGGGGGGATGAGCAGTTCTTC. Residues: CASSQDLGTGGDEQFF.

The chain recombines TRBV4-1 with TRBJ2-7; perhaps TRBD1 as D (6 bases). This CDR3 has 16 amino acids. Between the trimmed V and J ends, which lost 2 bases and 0 bases, there was a span of 14 bases. Germline V gives CDR1 MGHRA, CDR2 YSYEKL. The CDR3 sequence: CASSQLDSHLSYEQYF. CDR3 DNA sequence: TGCGCCAGCAGCCAATTGGACAGTCACCTCTCCTACGAGCAGTACTTC.

About this clone itself: The germline gene is not matched at one end of the junction; a read error may be the cause. J is TRBJ2-7 and V is TRBV7-9, with D perhaps TRBD1 or TRBD2 (6 bases each). Per germline, CDR1 SEHNR and CDR2 FQNEAQ (reference sequence). The length of the CDR3 is 14 residues. The CDR3 region has the DNA TGTGCCAGCAGGTTAGGAGGGGGCTCCTACGAGCAGTACTTC. This sequence encodes CASRLGGGSYEQYF.

In regard to this clone: The junction differs from germline at one of its ends, possibly a read error. The genes are TRBV27 and TRBJ2-7; tentatively, D is TRBD1 (5 bases). Germline CDR1 reads MNHEY; CDR2 reads SMNVEV (reference sequence). CDR3 length equals 14 residues. CDR3 DNA: TGTGCCAGCAGTTTGGACGGACACTATTACGAGCAGTGCTTC. It yields the protein CASSLDGHYYEQCF.